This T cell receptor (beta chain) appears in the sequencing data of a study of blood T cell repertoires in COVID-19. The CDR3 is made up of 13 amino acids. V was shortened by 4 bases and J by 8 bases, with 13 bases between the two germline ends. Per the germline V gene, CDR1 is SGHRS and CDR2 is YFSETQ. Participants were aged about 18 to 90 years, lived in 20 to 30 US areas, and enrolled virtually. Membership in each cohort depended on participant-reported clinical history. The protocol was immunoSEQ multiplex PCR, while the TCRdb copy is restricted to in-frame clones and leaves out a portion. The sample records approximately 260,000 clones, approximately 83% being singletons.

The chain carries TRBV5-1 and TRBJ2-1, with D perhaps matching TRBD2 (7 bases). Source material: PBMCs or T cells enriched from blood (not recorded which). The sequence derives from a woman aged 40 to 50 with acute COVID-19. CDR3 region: CASSPGGWDEQFF. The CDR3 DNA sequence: TGCGCCAGCAGCCCGGGGGGCTGGGATGAGCAGTTCTTC. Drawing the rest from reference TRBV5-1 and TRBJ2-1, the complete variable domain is KAGVTQTPRYLIKTRGQQVTLSCSPISGHRSVSWYQQTPGQGLQFLFEYFSETQRNKGNFPGRFSGRQFSNSRSEMNVSTLELGDSALYLCASSPGGWDEQFFGPGTRLTVL.